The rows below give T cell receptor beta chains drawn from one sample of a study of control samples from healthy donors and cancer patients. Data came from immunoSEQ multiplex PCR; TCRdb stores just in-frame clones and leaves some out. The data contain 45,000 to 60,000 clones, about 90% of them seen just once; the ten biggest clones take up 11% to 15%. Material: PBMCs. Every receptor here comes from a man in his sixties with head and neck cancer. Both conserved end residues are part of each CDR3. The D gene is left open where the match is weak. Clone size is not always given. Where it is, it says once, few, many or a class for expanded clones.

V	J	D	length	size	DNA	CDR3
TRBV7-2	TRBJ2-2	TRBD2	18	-	TGTGCCAGCAGCTTACTGTTAGCGGGGTCCGCGAACACCGGGGAGCTGTTTTTT	CASSLLLAGSANTGELFF
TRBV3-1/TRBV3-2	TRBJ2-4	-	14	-	TGTGCCAGCGGTTACGAGGGGACCCAAAACATTCAGTACTTC	CASGYEGTQNIQYF
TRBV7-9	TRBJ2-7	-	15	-	TGTGCCAGCAGCCTTCCGACGGTCAACTCCTACGAGCAGTACTTC	CASSLPTVNSYEQYF
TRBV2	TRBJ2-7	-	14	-	TGTGCCAGCAGTGAAGCAAGCCAGGGACGGAAACAGTACTTC	CASSEASQGRKQYF
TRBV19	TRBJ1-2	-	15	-	TGTGCCAGTAGTATCCGACAGGTCCCTAACTATGGCTACACCTTC	CASSIRQVPNYGYTF
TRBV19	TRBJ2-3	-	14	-	TGTGCCAGTAGTATTGGGCAGGGAACAGATACGCAGTATTTT	CASSIGQGTDTQYF
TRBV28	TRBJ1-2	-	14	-	TGTGCCAGCAGTTTCGGGGGGCTCGGCTATGGCTACACCTTC	CASSFGGLGYGYTF
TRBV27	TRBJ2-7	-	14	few	TGTGCCAGCAGTCAGACACCACCCGGTTACGAGCAGTACTTC	CASSQTPPGYEQYF
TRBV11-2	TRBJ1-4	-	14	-	TGTGCCAGCAGCCGAACAGGAACTAATGAAAAACTGTTTTTT	CASSRTGTNEKLFF
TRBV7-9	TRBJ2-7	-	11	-	TGTGCCACCTCGATGGACTACGAGCAGTACTTC	CATSMDYEQYF
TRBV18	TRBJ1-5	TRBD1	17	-	TGTGCCAGCTCACCAGAGTTTGGGACAGCTAGCAATCAGCCCCAGCATTTT	CASSPEFGTASNQPQHF
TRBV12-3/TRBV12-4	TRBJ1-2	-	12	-	TGTGCCAGCAGTTCCAGGGGTGGAGGCTACACCTTC	CASSSRGGGYTF
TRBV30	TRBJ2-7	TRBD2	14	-	TGTGCCTGGGGCGGGGGGCATGGCTCCTACGAGCAGTACTTC	CAWGGGHGSYEQYF
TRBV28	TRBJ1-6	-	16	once	TGTGCCAGCAGTTTAGGCAGGCTGAGCTATAATTCACCCCTCCACTTT	CASSLGRLSYNSPLHF
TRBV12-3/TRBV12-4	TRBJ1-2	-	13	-	TGTGCCAGCAGCCTCCAGGGGTTTTCTGGCTACACCTTC	CASSLQGFSGYTF
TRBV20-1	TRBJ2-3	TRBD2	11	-	TGCAGTGCTAGGCGGGGGGATACGCAGTATTTT	CSARRGDTQYF
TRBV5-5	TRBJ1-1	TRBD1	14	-	TGTGCCAGCAGCTTCACACAGGGGGTGGCTGAAGCTTTCTTT	CASSFTQGVAEAFF
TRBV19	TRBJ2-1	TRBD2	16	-	TGTGCCAGTAGAAAATTATCTAGCGGCAGTTACAATGAGCAGTTCTTC	CASRKLSSGSYNEQFF
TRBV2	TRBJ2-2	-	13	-	TGTGCCAGCAGTGGACAGTCTACCGGGGAGCTGTTTTTT	CASSGQSTGELFF
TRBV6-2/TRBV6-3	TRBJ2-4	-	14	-	TGTGCCAGCAGTTACTTCTTAGCCAAAAACATTCAGTACTTC	CASSYFLAKNIQYF
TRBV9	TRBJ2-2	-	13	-	TGTGCCAGCAGCGTAACATTTGTGGGGGAGCTGTTTTTT	CASSVTFVGELFF
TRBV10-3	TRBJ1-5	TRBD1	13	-	TGTGCCACCTCTGACAGGGTGGTTCAGCCCCAGCATTTT	CATSDRVVQPQHF
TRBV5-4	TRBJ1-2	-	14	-	TGTGCCAGCAGCTTGGCCGCGTCCGATTATGGCTACACCTTC	CASSLAASDYGYTF
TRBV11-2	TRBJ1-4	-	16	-	TGTGCCAGCAGCTTCGGACGGGAATACTCTAATGAAAAACTGTTTTTT	CASSFGREYSNEKLFF
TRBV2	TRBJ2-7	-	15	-	TGTGCCAGCAGTGAGGTCCTCATCCCCCTCTACGAGCAGTACTTC	CASSEVLIPLYEQYF
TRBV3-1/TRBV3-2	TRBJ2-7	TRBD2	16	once	TGTGCCAGCAGCCAAGCCCAAGGTGGTAGCGGGAGCCCGCAGTACTTC	CASSQAQGGSGSPQYF
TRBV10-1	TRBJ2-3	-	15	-	TGCGCCAGCAGTGAAGAAACTAGAACCACAGATACGCAGTATTTT	CASSEETRTTDTQYF
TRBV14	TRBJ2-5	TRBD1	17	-	TGTGCCAGCAGCACTCGGAGGACAGGTCTGGACCAAGAGACCCAGTACTTC	CASSTRRTGLDQETQYF
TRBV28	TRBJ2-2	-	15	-	TGTGCCAGCGGAACGGGGGGCCAAAACACCGGGGAGCTGTTTTTT	CASGTGGQNTGELFF
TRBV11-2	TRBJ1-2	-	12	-	TGTGCCAGCAGCCAGACAGATTATGGCTACACCTTC	CASSQTDYGYTF
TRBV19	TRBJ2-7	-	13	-	TGTGCCAGTAGTATGAATCAACCATACGAGCAGTACTTC	CASSMNQPYEQYF
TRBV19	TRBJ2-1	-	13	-	TGTGCCACCGAAAATAGGGCTAACAATGAGCAGTTCTTC	CATENRANNEQFF
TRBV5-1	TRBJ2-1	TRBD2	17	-	TGCGCCAGCAGCTTGGGTCTGGCGGGAGGGTACTACAATGAGCAGTTCTTC	CASSLGLAGGYYNEQFF
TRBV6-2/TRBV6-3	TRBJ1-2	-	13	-	TGTGCCAGCAGTCGGGGCCAACCTTATGGCTACACCTTC	CASSRGQPYGYTF
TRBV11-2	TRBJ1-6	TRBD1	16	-	TGTGCCAGCAGCTTAGGGTCGGGGACAGGGAATTCACCCCTCCACTTT	CASSLGSGTGNSPLHF
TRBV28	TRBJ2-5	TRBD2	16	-	TGTGCCAGCAGTGCCGTTTTGTGGGGGGGCCAAGAGACCCAGTACTTC	CASSAVLWGGQETQYF
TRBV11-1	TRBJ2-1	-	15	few	TGTGCCAGCAGCTCCCGGGACGGTTTGGGCTATGAGCAGTTCTTC	CASSSRDGLGYEQFF
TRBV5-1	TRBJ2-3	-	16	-	TGCGCCAGCAGCTCCATTGGGGGGTTCGGGGCAGATACGCAGTATTTT	CASSSIGGFGADTQYF
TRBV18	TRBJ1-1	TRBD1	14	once	TGTGCCAGCTCACCCGGGACAGGGAGGGTTGAGGCTTTCTTT	CASSPGTGRVEAFF
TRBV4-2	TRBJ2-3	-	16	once	TGTGCCAGCAGCCGACAGGCCTTAGGGGCCACAGATACGCAGTATTTT	CASSRQALGATDTQYF
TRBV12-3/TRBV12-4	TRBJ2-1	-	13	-	TGTGCCAGCAAGGATTCGGTGGGTAATGAGCAGTTCTTC	CASKDSVGNEQFF
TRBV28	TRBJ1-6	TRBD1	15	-	TGTGCCAGCAGTGGGGGACAGGGGGTAAGATCACCCCTCCACTTT	CASSGGQGVRSPLHF
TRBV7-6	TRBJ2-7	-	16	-	TGTGCCAGCAGCTCAAATACAGGGTCCCAAGCGAGGGAGCAGTACTTC	CASSSNTGSQAREQYF
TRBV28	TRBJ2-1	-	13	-	TGTGCCAGCAGTGCCCCTTCGCGGCGGGAGCAGTTCTTC	CASSAPSRREQFF